This T cell receptor (beta chain) was retrieved from a study of blood T cell repertoires in COVID-19. The germline V gene has CDR1 SGHRS and CDR2 YFSETQ. The CDR3 is 13 amino acids. Trimming cost V 4 bases and J 5 bases; bases outside gene matches: 3. Original data processing: Estimates of nucleated cell counts were drawn from the amplification of reference gene primers. Assay: immunoSEQ multiplex PCR; the TCRdb copy retains only in-frame clones and omits some. V, J and clone size derive from that table, while D and trimming were established from the DNA sequence. The table has roughly 410,000 clones, more than 75% seen once. Enrolment of Seattle patients took place during active infection, and they were followed longitudinally.

This chain connects TRBV5-1 to TRBJ1-1; 9 bases fit TRBD1. Sequencing was performed on peripheral blood. The sequence was obtained from a woman in her sixties or seventies with COVID-19, enrolled during active disease. The CDR3 DNA reads TGCGCCAGCAGCGGACAGGGGAAGACTGAAGCTTTCTTT. Its protein product is CASSGQGKTEAFF.